Following are 8 T cell receptor beta chains from one sample sequenced in a study of neurological immune-mediated disorders. Each CDR3 protein is one row after TCRdb ran MiXCR on the 5' RACE reads. The repertoire holds 45,000 to 55,000 distinct CDR3 sequences, with about 3.8% as singletons. The sample comprised PBMCs. The receptors here all came from a man between 60 and 70 years old with multiple sclerosis.

The V call is TRBV10-3, the J call TRBJ1-1; 7 nucleotides match TRBD1. Germline loops: CDR1 ENHRY, CDR2 SYGVKD. V was clipped by 4 bases and J by 1 base; unmatched bases: 15. The CDR3 length is 18 residues. CDR3 loop: CAISASGRTGAGNTEAFF. The CDR3 DNA sequence: TGTGCCATCAGTGCCAGCGGTCGAACAGGGGCTGGGAACACTGAAGCTTTCTTT.

In this sample, this clonotype turned up a few times. CDR3 bases: TGTGCCAGCAACTCCCGTGGCCTAGCGACCACCGGGGAGCTGTTTTTT. Amino acid sequence: CASNSRGLATTGELFF. V usage is TRBV7-8 and J usage is TRBJ2-2, with D perhaps TRBD2 (6 bases). Germline CDR1 reads SGHVS; CDR2 reads FQNEAQ. Trimming took 7 bases from V and 4 from J, leaving 19 bases between them. The CDR3 has 16 residues.

This clonotype has a handful of counts. The chain links TRBV7-9 to TRBJ2-1; possible D gene TRBD2, 6 bases. This CDR3 is built from 16 residues. Germline V gene sequence: CDR1 SEHNR, CDR2 FQNEAQ (reference sequence). Trimming pared 5 bases from V and 7 bases from J, leaving 21 bases between. Here the CDR3 DNA reads TGTGCCAGCAGCGCGATTGTGGGTAGGGCGGGGAATGAGCAGTTCTTC. This translates into CASSAIVGRAGNEQFF.

This clonotype has a count of ten or more. The rearrangement uses TRBV4-1 and TRBJ1-1, with 10 bases aligning to TRBD1. The V gene end was trimmed by 5 bases and the J gene end by 1 base; junction bases not matched to a gene: 4. The CDR3 consists of 15 residues. CDR1 is MGHRA, CDR2 YSYEKL, per germline. CDR3 in amino acids: CASSIRQGANTEAFF. For the CDR3, the DNA is TGCGCCAGCAGCATCCGACAGGGGGCGAACACTGAAGCTTTCTTT.

Many counts were recorded for this clonotype. The chain has TRBV20-1 and TRBJ2-5, with D perhaps TRBD2 (6 bases). Trimming cost V 5 bases and J 5 bases, with 18 bases left between them. This CDR3 has 14 residues. Germline V CDR1 and CDR2: DFQATT, SNEGSKA (reference sequence). CDR3 coding DNA: TGCAGTGCTCATGGGGGGACTGCCCTCGAGACCCAGTACTTC. This translates into CSAHGGTALETQYF.

Ten or more counts support this clonotype. The chain employs TRBV5-1 and TRBJ1-1; tentative D call: TRBD1 (6 bases). The germline gives CDR1 SGHRS, CDR2 YFSETQ. This CDR3 is built from 13 residues. The ends were cut back, 5 bases at V and 3 bases at J, with 11 bases in the middle. CDR3 DNA sequence: TGCGCCAGCAGAGGGGGTGCCGACACTGAAGCTTTCTTT. Translated, it gives CASRGGADTEAFF.

This clonotype occurred many times. This chain links TRBV11-2 with TRBJ2-7; 7 bases are shared with TRBD1. Germline V CDR1 and CDR2: SGHAT, FQNNGV. CDR3 length: 15 residues. V lost 4 bases, J lost 0 bases, and 6 bases stayed unmatched. This CDR3 reads CASSYSHRGSYEQYF. The DNA for the CDR3 is TGTGCCAGCAGCTATTCCCACAGGGGCTCCTACGAGCAGTACTTC.

This clonotype was picked up many times. The chain uses TRBV4-1 and TRBJ2-1, with D perhaps matching TRBD2 (6 bases). The CDR3 contains 16 residues. CDR1 MGHRA and CDR2 YSYEKL come from the germline V gene. The V end lost 2 bases, the J end lost 2 bases, and 13 bases lay between the germline ends. The CDR3 reads CASSQTTGRPYNEQFF. The CDR3 region has the DNA TGCGCCAGCAGCCAAACAACGGGGAGGCCCTACAATGAGCAGTTCTTC.